The TCR beta chain under discussion was sequenced for a study of CDR3 diversity in severe acne. TCRdb analysed the PCR reads with MiXCR anew, one entry per CDR3 protein. Altogether about 90,000 distinct CDR3 sequences are present, under 55% being singletons, with the ten largest covering under 14%. Germline CDR1 SGDLS, CDR2 YYNGEE. Trimming shortened V by 1 base and J by 2 bases, and 12 bases separated the two germline ends. This CDR3 spans 15 amino acids. The receptor's source is a male donor with severe acne vulgaris. The material sequenced was blood. The J gene is TRBJ2-5, the V gene TRBV9; weak D call: TRBD2 (6 bases). Here the CDR3 reads CASSVSGLLQETQYF. The CDR3 region has the DNA TGTGCCAGCAGCGTATCGGGACTGTTACAAGAGACCCAGTACTTC.